Listed below are T cell receptor beta chains from one sample, sequenced in a study of cytomegalovirus exposure and HLA in healthy donors. Sequenced by immunoSEQ multiplex PCR; TCRdb stores in-frame clones only, minus some. Among 110,000 or so clones listed, 82% were seen once. Sample: PBMCs. Every receptor here comes from a woman younger than 35 in good health and CMV-seronegative. CDR3s include the opening cysteine and the closing phenylalanine or tryptophan. D genes are given only for firm matches. Where a row states a size, it is once, few, many or the class of an expanded clone; other rows omit it.

v_call: TRBV6-5; j_call: TRBJ1-1; d_call: TRBD1; clone_size: few; cdr3_nt: TGTGCCAGCAGTTACTCGACAGGGTCCACTGAAGCTTTCTTT; cdr3_aa: CASSYSTGSTEAFF
v_call: TRBV28; j_call: TRBJ1-4; d_call: .; clone_size: .; cdr3_nt: TGTGCCAGCAAATCGTCAGGGGTTGAGGAAAAACTGTTTTTT; cdr3_aa: CASKSSGVEEKLFF
v_call: TRBV28; j_call: TRBJ2-7; d_call: .; clone_size: .; cdr3_nt: TGTGCCAGCAGTTCCCCAGCCCCCTCTAGCGCCTCCTACGAGCAGTACTTC; cdr3_aa: CASSSPAPSSASYEQYF
v_call: TRBV11-2; j_call: TRBJ1-1; d_call: .; clone_size: .; cdr3_nt: TGTGCCAGCAGCTACACAGGGATGAACACTGAAGCTTTCTTT; cdr3_aa: CASSYTGMNTEAFF
v_call: TRBV28; j_call: TRBJ1-1; d_call: TRBD1; clone_size: .; cdr3_nt: TGTGCCAGTAGACAGGGGAGGGAAACCACTGAAGCTTTCTTT; cdr3_aa: CASRQGRETTEAFF
v_call: TRBV15; j_call: TRBJ1-2; d_call: TRBD1; clone_size: .; cdr3_nt: TGTGCCACCAGCTTCAAGACAGGGTCCTATGGCTACACCTTC; cdr3_aa: CATSFKTGSYGYTF
v_call: TRBV7-7; j_call: TRBJ2-3; d_call: .; clone_size: few; cdr3_nt: TGTGCCAGCAGCTCCCTGGGGCATGATACGCAGTATTTT; cdr3_aa: CASSSLGHDTQYF
v_call: TRBV5-6; j_call: TRBJ2-5; d_call: .; clone_size: .; cdr3_nt: TGTGCCAGCAGCTTGGCCGGTCACTCCTACAGCCAAGAGACCCAGTACTTC; cdr3_aa: CASSLAGHSYSQETQYF
v_call: TRBV28; j_call: TRBJ1-5; d_call: TRBD1; clone_size: .; cdr3_nt: TGTGCCAGCAGGAAGGCTGGGACAGGGGTTCGACAGCCCCAGCATTTT; cdr3_aa: CASRKAGTGVRQPQHF
v_call: TRBV7-8; j_call: TRBJ1-4; d_call: .; clone_size: few; cdr3_nt: TGTGCCAGCAGCTTAACCGGCCGGAGTGAAAAACTGTTTTTT; cdr3_aa: CASSLTGRSEKLFF
v_call: TRBV29-1; j_call: TRBJ2-5; d_call: .; clone_size: .; cdr3_nt: TGCAGCGTGGGGCCTCAAGAGACCCAGTACTTC; cdr3_aa: CSVGPQETQYF
v_call: TRBV15; j_call: TRBJ1-2; d_call: .; clone_size: .; cdr3_nt: TGTGCCACCAGCAGAGTAAAGGGGGTGGACGGCTACACCTTC; cdr3_aa: CATSRVKGVDGYTF
v_call: TRBV11-3; j_call: TRBJ2-1; d_call: .; clone_size: .; cdr3_nt: TGTGCCAGCAGCTTAGGTTCTTGGCAGAAGGAGGGCAATGAGCAGTTCTTC; cdr3_aa: CASSLGSWQKEGNEQFF
v_call: TRBV6-6; j_call: TRBJ2-1; d_call: .; clone_size: .; cdr3_nt: TGTGCCAGCAGTCCGTTCAGCTCCTACAATGAGCAGTTCTTC; cdr3_aa: CASSPFSSYNEQFF
v_call: TRBV10-3; j_call: TRBJ1-6; d_call: .; clone_size: few; cdr3_nt: TGTGCCATCAGTGAGACGGGGGTTGGATCACCCCTCCACTTT; cdr3_aa: CAISETGVGSPLHF
v_call: TRBV6-5; j_call: TRBJ1-1; d_call: .; clone_size: .; cdr3_nt: TGTGCCAGCAGCCCAACAGGGCTTGAAGCTTTCTTT; cdr3_aa: CASSPTGLEAFF
v_call: TRBV7-6; j_call: TRBJ2-1; d_call: TRBD2; clone_size: .; cdr3_nt: TGTGCCAGCAGCCTGGGACTAGCGGTTGAGCAGTTCTTC; cdr3_aa: CASSLGLAVEQFF
v_call: TRBV29-1; j_call: TRBJ2-3; d_call: TRBD1; clone_size: .; cdr3_nt: TGCAGCGTGGTCGACAGGGGACGCCTCACAGATACGCAGTATTTT; cdr3_aa: CSVVDRGRLTDTQYF
v_call: TRBV19; j_call: TRBJ1-3; d_call: .; clone_size: .; cdr3_nt: TGTGCCAGTAGTACAGGGTTGACGGACACCATATATTTT; cdr3_aa: CASSTGLTDTIYF
v_call: TRBV28; j_call: TRBJ1-4; d_call: TRBD1; clone_size: .; cdr3_nt: TGTGCCAGCAGTTTAATCGGGACAGGCCTTAATGAAAAACTGTTTTTT; cdr3_aa: CASSLIGTGLNEKLFF
v_call: TRBV5-5; j_call: TRBJ1-4; d_call: .; clone_size: .; cdr3_nt: TGTGCCAGCAGCTTGGGTCGGGGGGGTCGAACTAATGAAAAACTGTTTTTT; cdr3_aa: CASSLGRGGRTNEKLFF
v_call: TRBV4-2; j_call: TRBJ2-2; d_call: TRBD2; clone_size: .; cdr3_nt: TGTGCCAGCAGCCTTACTCAAGGAGGGAGGGCCATCGCCGGGGAGCTGTTTTTT; cdr3_aa: CASSLTQGGRAIAGELFF
v_call: TRBV6-1; j_call: TRBJ1-5; d_call: .; clone_size: .; cdr3_nt: TGTGCCAGGGTCAGGACACCTAATCAGCCCCAGCATTTT; cdr3_aa: CARVRTPNQPQHF
v_call: TRBV11-2; j_call: TRBJ2-6; d_call: .; clone_size: .; cdr3_nt: TGTGCCAGCAGCTTAGGAGTCGCCTACTCTGGGGCCAACGTCCTGACTTTC; cdr3_aa: CASSLGVAYSGANVLTF
v_call: TRBV5-6; j_call: TRBJ2-1; d_call: TRBD2; clone_size: .; cdr3_nt: TGTGCCAGCAGCACGGGAGGTCGACTTGGCAATGAGCAGTTCTTC; cdr3_aa: CASSTGGRLGNEQFF
v_call: TRBV2; j_call: TRBJ1-4; d_call: .; clone_size: .; cdr3_nt: TGTGCCAGCAGTCGTCTTAATGAAAAACTGTTTTTT; cdr3_aa: CASSRLNEKLFF
v_call: TRBV2; j_call: TRBJ2-5; d_call: .; clone_size: few; cdr3_nt: TGTGCCAGCAGCTCCCTTGAGACCCAGTACTTC; cdr3_aa: CASSSLETQYF
v_call: TRBV30; j_call: TRBJ1-1; d_call: .; clone_size: .; cdr3_nt: TGTGCCTGGAGTGCCCGGGGGGCTTATACTGAAGCTTTCTTT; cdr3_aa: CAWSARGAYTEAFF
v_call: TRBV28; j_call: TRBJ2-2; d_call: TRBD2; clone_size: .; cdr3_nt: TGTGCCAGCAGTTTAACCTGGGGCGGGGGGTACACCGGGGAGCTGTTTTTT; cdr3_aa: CASSLTWGGGYTGELFF
v_call: TRBV4-3; j_call: TRBJ1-5; d_call: TRBD1; clone_size: once; cdr3_nt: TGCGCCAGCAGCCAAGGACAGGGTCTTCAGCCCCAGCATTTT; cdr3_aa: CASSQGQGLQPQHF
v_call: TRBV19; j_call: TRBJ2-1; d_call: .; clone_size: .; cdr3_nt: TGTGCCAGTAGTCCGCGGTACAATGAGCAGTTCTTC; cdr3_aa: CASSPRYNEQFF
v_call: TRBV7-9; j_call: TRBJ2-7; d_call: .; clone_size: .; cdr3_nt: TGTGCCAGCAGCTTCGGGACAAACGAGCAGTACTTC; cdr3_aa: CASSFGTNEQYF
v_call: TRBV7-9; j_call: TRBJ2-5; d_call: .; clone_size: .; cdr3_nt: TGTGCCAGCAGCGGGGAGACCTACCGGGAGACCCAGTACTTC; cdr3_aa: CASSGETYRETQYF
v_call: TRBV28; j_call: TRBJ1-5; d_call: .; clone_size: .; cdr3_nt: TGTGCCAGCTCCTACGGGGGTAAACAGCCCCAGCATTTT; cdr3_aa: CASSYGGKQPQHF
v_call: TRBV7-9; j_call: TRBJ2-2; d_call: TRBD1; clone_size: .; cdr3_nt: TGTGCCAGCAGCATCCGAGGGACAGGGGGGGCCGGGGAGCTGTTTTTT; cdr3_aa: CASSIRGTGGAGELFF
v_call: TRBV9; j_call: TRBJ2-1; d_call: .; clone_size: .; cdr3_nt: TGTGCCAGCAGCGCTGGGCACACCTACAATGAGCAGTTCTTC; cdr3_aa: CASSAGHTYNEQFF
v_call: TRBV5-1; j_call: TRBJ1-1; d_call: .; clone_size: .; cdr3_nt: TGCGCCAGCTGGGCGCGGGGACGAGCTTTCTTT; cdr3_aa: CASWARGRAFF
v_call: TRBV7-2; j_call: TRBJ1-1; d_call: TRBD1; clone_size: .; cdr3_nt: TGTGCCAGCAGCCTGGGACAGAGGAACACTGAAGCTTTCTTT; cdr3_aa: CASSLGQRNTEAFF
v_call: TRBV27; j_call: TRBJ2-7; d_call: TRBD2; clone_size: .; cdr3_nt: TGTGCCAGCAGTTTGCGGGGGGTTTCAACCTACGAGCAGTACTTC; cdr3_aa: CASSLRGVSTYEQYF
v_call: TRBV28; j_call: TRBJ2-1; d_call: .; clone_size: .; cdr3_nt: TGTGCCAGCAGTCCACCACGCGATGGGGCTGAGCAGTTCTTC; cdr3_aa: CASSPPRDGAEQFF
v_call: TRBV5-1; j_call: TRBJ2-7; d_call: .; clone_size: few; cdr3_nt: TGCGCCAGCAGCTATGATGGCCCGGGGGAGCAGTACTTC; cdr3_aa: CASSYDGPGEQYF
v_call: TRBV6-4; j_call: TRBJ2-3; d_call: TRBD1; clone_size: .; cdr3_nt: TGTGCCAGCAGTGACGGGACAGGGGGCGCAGATACGCAGTATTTT; cdr3_aa: CASSDGTGGADTQYF
v_call: TRBV7-2; j_call: TRBJ2-2; d_call: .; clone_size: .; cdr3_nt: TGTGCCAGCAGCTCCTACCCCACCGGGGAGCTGTTTTTT; cdr3_aa: CASSSYPTGELFF